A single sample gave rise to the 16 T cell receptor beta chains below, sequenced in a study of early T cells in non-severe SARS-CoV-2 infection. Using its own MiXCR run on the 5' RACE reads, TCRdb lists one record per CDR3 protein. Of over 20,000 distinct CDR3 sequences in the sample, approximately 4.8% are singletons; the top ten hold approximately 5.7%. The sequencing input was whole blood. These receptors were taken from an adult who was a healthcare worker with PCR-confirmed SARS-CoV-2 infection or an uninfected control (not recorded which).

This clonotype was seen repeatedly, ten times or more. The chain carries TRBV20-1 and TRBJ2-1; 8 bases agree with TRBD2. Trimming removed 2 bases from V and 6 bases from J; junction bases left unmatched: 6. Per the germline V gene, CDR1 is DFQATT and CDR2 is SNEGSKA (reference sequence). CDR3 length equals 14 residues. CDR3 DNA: TGCAGTGCTAGATCGGGGGGGAGCGGCAATGAGCAGTTCTTC. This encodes CSARSGGSGNEQFF.

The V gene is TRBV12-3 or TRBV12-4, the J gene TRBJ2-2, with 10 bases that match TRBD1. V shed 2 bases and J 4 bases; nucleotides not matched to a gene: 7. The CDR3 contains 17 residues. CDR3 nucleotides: TGTGCCAGCAGTTTAAAGTTCAGACAGGGGGCCACCGGGGAGCTGTTTTTT. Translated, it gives CASSLKFRQGATGELFF.

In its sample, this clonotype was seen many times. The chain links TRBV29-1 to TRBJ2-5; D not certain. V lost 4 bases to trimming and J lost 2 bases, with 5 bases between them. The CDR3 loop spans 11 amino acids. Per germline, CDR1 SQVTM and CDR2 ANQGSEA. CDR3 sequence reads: CSVALQETQYF. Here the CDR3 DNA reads TGCAGCGTTGCATTACAAGAGACCCAGTACTTC.

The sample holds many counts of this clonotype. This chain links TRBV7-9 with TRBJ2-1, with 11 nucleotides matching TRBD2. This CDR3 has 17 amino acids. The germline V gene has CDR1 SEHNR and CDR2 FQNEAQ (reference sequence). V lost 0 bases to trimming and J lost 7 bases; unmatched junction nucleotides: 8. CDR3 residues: CASSLATSGNSRNEQFF. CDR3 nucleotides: TGTGCCAGCAGCTTAGCGACTAGCGGGAATAGTAGGAATGAGCAGTTCTTC.

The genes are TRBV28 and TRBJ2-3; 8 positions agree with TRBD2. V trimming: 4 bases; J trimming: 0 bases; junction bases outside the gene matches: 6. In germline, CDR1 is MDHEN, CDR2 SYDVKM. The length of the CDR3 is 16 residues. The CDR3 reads CASSSIAGTSTDTQYF. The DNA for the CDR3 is TGTGCCAGCAGTTCCATAGCGGGGACTAGCACAGATACGCAGTATTTT.

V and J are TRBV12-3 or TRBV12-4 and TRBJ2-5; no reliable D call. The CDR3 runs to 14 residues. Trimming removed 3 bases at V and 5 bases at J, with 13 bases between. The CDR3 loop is CASSFPAYGETQYF. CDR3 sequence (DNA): TGTGCCAGCAGTTTCCCCGCCTATGGGGAGACCCAGTACTTC.

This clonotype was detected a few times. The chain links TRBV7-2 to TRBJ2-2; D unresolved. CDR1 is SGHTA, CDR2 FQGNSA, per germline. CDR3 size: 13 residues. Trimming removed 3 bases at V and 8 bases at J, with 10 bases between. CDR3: CASSFFGRGELFF. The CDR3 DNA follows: TGTGCCAGCAGCTTTTTCGGAAGGGGGGAGCTGTTTTTT.

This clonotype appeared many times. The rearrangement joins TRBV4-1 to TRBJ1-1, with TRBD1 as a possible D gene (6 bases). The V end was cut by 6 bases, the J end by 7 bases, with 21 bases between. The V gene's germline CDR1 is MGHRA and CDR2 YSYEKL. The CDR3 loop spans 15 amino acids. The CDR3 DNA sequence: TGCGCCAGCAGGGTGGGGGGGCTGGAATTAAATGAAGCTTTCTTT. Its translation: CASRVGGLELNEAFF.

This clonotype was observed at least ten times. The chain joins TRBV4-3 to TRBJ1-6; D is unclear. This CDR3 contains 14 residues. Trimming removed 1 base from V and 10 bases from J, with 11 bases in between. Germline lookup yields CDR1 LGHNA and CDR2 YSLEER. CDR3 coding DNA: TGCGCCAGCAGCCAAGTTAGCCCTAAGTCACCCCTCCACTTT. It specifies CASSQVSPKSPLHF.

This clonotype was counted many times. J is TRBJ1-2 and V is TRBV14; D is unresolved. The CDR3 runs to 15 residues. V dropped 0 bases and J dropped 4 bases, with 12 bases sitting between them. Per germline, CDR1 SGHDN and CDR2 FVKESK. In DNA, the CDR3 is TGTGCCAGCAGCCAAGATGTCGGGCCCTCCTATGGCTACACCTTC. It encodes CASSQDVGPSYGYTF.

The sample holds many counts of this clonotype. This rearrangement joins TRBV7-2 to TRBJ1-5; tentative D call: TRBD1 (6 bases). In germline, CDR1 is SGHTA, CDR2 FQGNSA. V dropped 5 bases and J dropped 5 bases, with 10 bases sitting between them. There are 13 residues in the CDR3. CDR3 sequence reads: CASSLTGDQPQHF. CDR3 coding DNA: TGTGCCAGCAGCCTGACAGGCGATCAGCCCCAGCATTTT.

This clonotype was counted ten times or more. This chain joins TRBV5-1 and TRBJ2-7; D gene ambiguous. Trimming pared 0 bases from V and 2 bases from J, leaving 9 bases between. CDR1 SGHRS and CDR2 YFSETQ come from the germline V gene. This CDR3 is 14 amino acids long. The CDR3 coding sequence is TGCGCCAGCAGCTTGGCCGGCAGGCCCTACGAGCAGTACTTC. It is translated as CASSLAGRPYEQYF.

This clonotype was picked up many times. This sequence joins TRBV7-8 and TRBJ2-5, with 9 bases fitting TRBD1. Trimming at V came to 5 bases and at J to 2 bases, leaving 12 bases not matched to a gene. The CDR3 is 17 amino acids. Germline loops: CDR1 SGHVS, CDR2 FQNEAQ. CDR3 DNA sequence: TGTGCCAGCAGCATCTCCGGGACAGGGAGGGGGCAAGAGACCCAGTACTTC. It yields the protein CASSISGTGRGQETQYF.

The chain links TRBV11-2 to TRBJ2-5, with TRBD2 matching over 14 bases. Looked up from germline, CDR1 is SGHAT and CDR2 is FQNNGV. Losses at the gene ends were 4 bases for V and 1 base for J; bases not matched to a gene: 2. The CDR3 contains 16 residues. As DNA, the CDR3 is TGTGCCAGCAGCTACGGACTAGCGGGGGGCCAAGAGACCCAGTACTTC. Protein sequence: CASSYGLAGGQETQYF. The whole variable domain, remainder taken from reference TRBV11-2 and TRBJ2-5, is EAGVAQSPRYKIIEKRQSVAFWCNPISGHATLYWYQQILGQGPKLLIQFQNNGVVDDSQLPKDRFSAERLKGVDSTLKIQPAKLEDSAVYLCASSYGLAGGQETQYFGPGTRLLVL.

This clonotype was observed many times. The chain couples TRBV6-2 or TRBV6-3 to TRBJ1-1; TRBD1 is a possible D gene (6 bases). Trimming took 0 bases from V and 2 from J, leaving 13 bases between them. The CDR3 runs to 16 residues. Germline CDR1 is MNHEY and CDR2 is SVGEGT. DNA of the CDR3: TGTGCCAGCAGTTACTCGCAGGGGCGGATAAACACTGAAGCTTTCTTT. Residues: CASSYSQGRINTEAFF.

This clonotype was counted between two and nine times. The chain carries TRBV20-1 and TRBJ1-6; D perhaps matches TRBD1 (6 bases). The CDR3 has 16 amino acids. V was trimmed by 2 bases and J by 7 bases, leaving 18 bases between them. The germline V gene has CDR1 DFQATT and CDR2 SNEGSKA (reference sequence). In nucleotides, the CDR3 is TGCAGTGCTAGAAAAGACAGGATAAACCAGAATTCACCCCTCCACTTT. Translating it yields CSARKDRINQNSPLHF.